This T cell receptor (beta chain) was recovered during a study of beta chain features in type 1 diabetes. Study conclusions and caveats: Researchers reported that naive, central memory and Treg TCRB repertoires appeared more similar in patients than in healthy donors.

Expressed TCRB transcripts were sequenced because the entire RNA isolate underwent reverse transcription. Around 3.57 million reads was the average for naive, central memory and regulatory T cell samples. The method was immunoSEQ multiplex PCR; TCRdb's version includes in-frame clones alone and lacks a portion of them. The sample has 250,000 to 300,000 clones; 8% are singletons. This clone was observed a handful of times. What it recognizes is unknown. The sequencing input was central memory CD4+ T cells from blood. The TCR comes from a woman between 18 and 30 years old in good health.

CDR3 sequence: CASRKGPGYGYTF. In nucleotides, the CDR3 is TGTGCCAGCAGGAAGGGTCCGGGCTATGGCTACACCTTC. This chain links TRBV25-1 with TRBJ1-2; D is uncertain. V lost 6 bases to trimming and J lost 4 bases, with 12 bases between them. CDR1 and CDR2 from the germline V gene are MGHDK and SYGVNS. The CDR3 is 13 residues long.